This T cell receptor beta chain was found in a study of Tregs in tolerant kidney transplant recipients. Study as a whole: Related graft donors supplied nonmyeloablative bone marrow transplants, and mixed chimerism was transient.

The assay was immunoSEQ multiplex PCR, and TCRdb's table has in-frame clones only and misses some. The repertoire includes some 74,000 clones, around 93% of them detected once, and 0.3% to 0.4% sits in the top ten. Thawed PBMCs were rested overnight at 37°C with 200 to 250 IU/ml IL-2 before regulatory T cell sorting. Details on this clone: Its target is not known.

Study-wide findings and caveats: Expanding Tregs on activated donor B cells appeared to best identify donor-specific TCRbeta clones. Few patients were studied, so findings need validation in larger groups.

This CDR3 has 15 residues. Source: Tregs from blood, taken before the transplant. The clonotype was recovered from a human donor who received a combined kidney and bone marrow transplant. The chain couples TRBV21-1 to TRBJ1-4. TRBV21-1 is termed a pseudogene. CDR3 sequence: CASSKRAQANEKLFF. The CDR3, as DNA: TGTGCCAGCAGCAAACGGGCTCAGGCTAATGAAAAACTGTTTTTT.